The 14 T cell receptor beta chains in this list originate from one sample, sequenced in a study of T cell responses to AZD1222 COVID-19 vaccine. Clones were sequenced by immunoSEQ multiplex PCR, and TCRdb holds only the in-frame ones, with some missing. Of about 92,000 clones in the sample, approximately 90% are singletons; the top ten hold 22%. Sequencing used peripheral blood, obtained on day 0 of AZD1222 vaccination. Every receptor here comes from an adult in good health.

The rearrangement uses TRBV13 and TRBJ1-4; TRBD1 might be the D (5 bases). The CDR3 is made up of 16 amino acids. Germline lookup yields CDR1 PRHDT and CDR2 FYEKMQ (reference sequence). Trimming removed 5 bases at V and 7 bases at J, with 20 bases between. The CDR3 loop is CASSTTGTPSGEKLFF. CDR3 coding DNA: TGTGCCAGCAGCACTACCGGGACCCCCTCCGGTGAAAAACTGTTTTTT.

CDR3 region: CASSPRSGGAEAFF. CDR3 DNA sequence: TGTGCCAGCTCACCCAGGTCCGGGGGGGCGGAAGCTTTCTTT. The V and J genes are TRBV18 and TRBJ1-1, with a tentative D call TRBD1 (6 bases). In germline, CDR1 is KGHSH, CDR2 LQKENI. The CDR3 contains 14 residues. Trimming removed 3 bases from V and 8 bases from J, with 16 bases in between. The whole variable domain, remainder taken from reference TRBV18 and TRBJ1-1, is NAGVMQNPRHLVRRRGQEARLRCSPMKGHSHVYWYRQLPEEGLKFMVYLQKENIIDESGMPKERFSAEFPKEGPSILRIQQVVRGDSAAYFCASSPRSGGAEAFFGQGTRLTVV.

The chain couples TRBV5-6 to TRBJ2-7; D possibly uses TRBD1 or TRBD2 (5 bases each). Between the trimmed V and J ends, which lost 4 bases and 7 bases, there was a span of 24 bases. Looked up from germline, CDR1 is SGHDT and CDR2 is YYEEEE. CDR3 length: 16 residues. CDR3 nucleotide sequence: TGTGCCAGCAGCGGGACGGGCCCCCTGGATTTAGGGGAGCAGTACTTC. Translation gives CASSGTGPLDLGEQYF. Combining the CDR3 with reference TRBV5-6 and TRBJ2-7 gives the whole variable domain DAGVTQSPTHLIKTRGQQVTLRCSPKSGHDTVSWYQQALGQGPQFIFQYYEEEERQRGNFPDRFSGHQFPNYSSELNVNALLLGDSALYLCASSGTGPLDLGEQYFGPGTRLTVT.

The gene calls are TRBV7-2 and TRBJ2-1; D tentatively reads TRBD1 or TRBD2 (6 bases each). This CDR3 region has 14 residues. CDR1 and CDR2 from the germline V gene are SGHTA and FQGNSA. V lost 2 bases to trimming and J lost 8 bases, with 13 bases between them. The CDR3 is CASSLNGGQDEQFF. The CDR3 nucleotides read TGTGCCAGCAGCTTAAACGGGGGCCAGGATGAGCAGTTCTTC.

This chain links TRBV28 with TRBJ1-5, with D maybe TRBD1 (5 bases). Germline CDR1 is MDHEN and CDR2 is SYDVKM. The CDR3 loop spans 14 amino acids. Trimming stripped 4 bases from V and 3 bases from J, with 10 bases between. The CDR3 here is CASSYGTTNQPQHF. For the CDR3, the DNA is TGTGCCAGCAGTTACGGGACTACCAATCAGCCCCAGCATTTT.

This chain joins TRBV5-1 and TRBJ1-3, with TRBD1 matching 9 bases. This CDR3 is 17 amino acids long. Germline assignment: CDR1 SGHRS and CDR2 YFSETQ. Trimming at V came to 3 bases and at J to 0 bases, leaving 7 bases not matched to a gene. The CDR3 DNA sequence: TGCGCCAGCAGCTCCCCGGACAGGGGTGACTCTGGAAACACCATATATTTT. The encoded protein is CASSSPDRGDSGNTIYF.

The genes are TRBV7-9 and TRBJ2-3, with D perhaps matching TRBD1 (6 bases). This CDR3 region has 16 residues. Per germline, CDR1 SEHNR and CDR2 FQNEAQ (reference sequence). Trimming left V 1 base short and J 6 bases short, with 17 bases between. The CDR3 DNA reads TGTGCCAGCAGCTTAGTGTTATCAGGGGATTGGGATACGCAGTATTTT. Translating it yields CASSLVLSGDWDTQYF.

The rearrangement joins TRBV7-9 to TRBJ1-1; D gene unclear. Trimming removed 5 bases at V and 4 bases at J, with 11 bases between. Per the germline V gene, CDR1 is SEHNR and CDR2 is FQNEAQ (reference sequence). The CDR3 is made up of 13 amino acids. CDR3: CASSRDWVTEAFF. CDR3 coding DNA: TGTGCCAGCAGCCGCGATTGGGTCACTGAAGCTTTCTTT. Looking up the rest from reference TRBV7-9 and TRBJ1-1 gives the full variable domain: DTGVSQNPRHKITKRGQNVTFRCDPISEHNRLYWYRQTLGQGPEFLTYFQNEAQLEKSRLLSDRFSAERPKGSFSTLEIQRTEQGDSAMYLCASSRDWVTEAFFGQGTRLTVV.

The chain is built from TRBV5-1 and TRBJ1-4; D gene ambiguous. With 3 bases removed from V and 7 bases from J, the gap between germline ends came to 7 bases. CDR3 size: 12 residues. Germline loops: CDR1 SGHRS, CDR2 YFSETQ. CDR3 DNA: TGCGCCAGCAGCTACGAAGGTGAAAAACTGTTTTTT. Amino acid sequence: CASSYEGEKLFF.

The chain uses TRBV7-2 and TRBJ2-1, with 14 bases identical to TRBD2. Germline V lookup: CDR1 SGHTA, CDR2 FQGNSA. The CDR3 runs to 16 residues. Unmatched junction bases numbered 5, after V lost 1 base and J lost 9 bases. CDR3 sequence: CASSLGRTSGGTEQFF. The CDR3 coding sequence is TGTGCCAGCAGCTTAGGTCGGACTAGCGGGGGGACTGAGCAGTTCTTC.

Only one count was recorded for this clone. The chain combines TRBV11-3 with TRBJ2-7; 11 bases fit TRBD1. V lost 5 bases and J lost 1; bases outside the gene matches: 4. CDR1 SGHNT and CDR2 YENEEA come from the germline V gene. This CDR3 has 15 residues. The CDR3: CASSAGTGGSYEQYF. For the CDR3, the DNA is TGTGCCAGCAGCGCCGGGACAGGGGGTTCCTACGAGCAGTACTTC.

The J gene is TRBJ2-1, the V gene TRBV11-3; maybe TRBD1 (6 bases). The germline CDR1 and CDR2 sequences are SGHNT and YENEEA. V dropped 5 bases and J dropped 2 bases, with 10 bases sitting between them. This CDR3 contains 14 residues. CDR3 sequence reads: CASSPGQPYNEQFF. For the CDR3, the DNA is TGTGCCAGCAGCCCCGGACAGCCCTACAATGAGCAGTTCTTC.

The V gene is TRBV4-3, the J gene TRBJ2-2; 7 positions match TRBD2. The CDR3 is made up of 18 amino acids. CDR1 and CDR2 (germline): LGHNA, YSLEER. V lost 2 bases and J lost 9; bases outside the gene matches: 18. The CDR3 DNA reads TGCGCCAGCAGCCAACTTTACCCTGTCGGGGGGTCGAACAGGGAGCTGTTTTTT. Translating gives CASSQLYPVGGSNRELFF.

V is TRBV6-6 and J is TRBJ2-7; 10 nucleotides match TRBD1. Germline CDR1 reads MNHNY; CDR2 reads SVGAGI (reference sequence). V was clipped by 6 bases and J by 3 bases; unmatched bases: 11. This CDR3 is built from 16 residues. CDR3 DNA: TGTGCCAGCAGCCCACTCCCGACAGGGGGCATCTACGAGCAGTACTTC. Translating it yields CASSPLPTGGIYEQYF.